This T cell receptor (beta chain) was identified during a study of T cell responses to AZD1222 COVID-19 vaccine. Study-wide results and caveats: There were mostly white British donors and more females than males, and clonal diversity was possibly underestimated. Vaccination with two AZD1222 doses was followed by a rise in Spike-specific TCR breadth and depth. As reported, nearly half of all spike-specific TCRs target variant regions that are unmutated.

This clone came up a few times. Its target is unknown. Only in-frame clones appear in the TCRdb table, and some are missing; sequencing was by immunoSEQ multiplex PCR. The sample contains 100,000 or so clones, roughly 86% of which appear only once. Germline V gene sequence: CDR1 MDHEN, CDR2 SYDVKM. This CDR3 spans 15 amino acids. Trimming shortened V by 6 bases and J by 3 bases, and 15 bases separated the two germline ends. This receptor was taken from an adult in good health. The specimen was peripheral blood, collected on day 0 of AZD1222 vaccination. This sequence joins TRBV28 and TRBJ2-1; possibly TRBD2 for D (5 bases). This CDR3 reads CASSLTSDFYNEQFF. Written as DNA, the CDR3 is TGTGCCAGCAGCCTTACTAGTGACTTCTACAATGAGCAGTTCTTC.